This T cell receptor beta chain emerged from a study of blood T cell repertoires in COVID-19. Study context: The United States, Italy and Spain provided the acute and convalescent COVID-19 samples. T cells, B-cell-depleted T cells, or PBMCs supplied cDNA or gDNA.

Trimming took 8 bases from V and 6 from J, leaving 14 bases between them. CDR3 length: 13 residues. Profiled with immunoSEQ multiplex PCR; TCRdb holds only in-frame clones, not every one. The table has about 160,000 clones, roughly 84% seen once. The receptor comes from a man aged 55 to 70 who had recovered from COVID-19. Sequenced material: PBMCs or T cells enriched from blood (not recorded which). The gene calls are TRBV12-3 or TRBV12-4 and TRBJ1-5, with D perhaps matching TRBD1 (6 bases). The chain's CDR3 is CASGGGGSQPQHF. The CDR3 DNA is TGTGCCAGCGGGGGAGGGGGGAGTCAGCCCCAGCATTTT.